These 6 T cell receptor beta chains share one sample of origin, sequenced in a study of T cell repertoires in cytomegalovirus infection. In TCRdb, the reads were re-called with MiXCR into one record per CDR3 protein. The profile shows around 630,000 distinct CDR3 sequences, 20% to 25% of them singletons. The sample taken for sequencing was CD8+ T cells from PBMCs. All receptors come from a human donor in good health (CMV status not recorded). Some clones in this sample may be carry-over from other donors' samples.

CDR3: CASSLLEVTNTEAFF. CDR3 DNA: TGTGCCAGCAGCTTGCTTGAAGTTACAAACACTGAAGCTTTCTTT. The chain is built from TRBV5-6 and TRBJ1-1, with D hard to call. This CDR3 comprises 15 residues. Germline values: CDR1 SGHDT, CDR2 YYEEEE. V was trimmed by 1 base and J by 2 bases, leaving 12 bases between them.

This clonotype was seen a handful of times. The genes are TRBV5-1 and TRBJ2-1; TRBD2 matches 7 bases. The V gene end was trimmed by 2 bases and the J gene end by 4 bases; junction bases not matched to a gene: 9. There are 16 residues in the CDR3. Germline V lookup: CDR1 SGHRS, CDR2 YFSETQ. The CDR3 is CASSLNGWGGYNEQFF. In nucleotides, the CDR3 is TGCGCCAGCAGCTTAAACGGCTGGGGGGGATACAATGAGCAGTTCTTC.

As concerns this clonotype: A much larger clone differs by one base, so this may be a read error. CDR3 nucleotide sequence: TGTGCCAGCAGCTTCCTTGTGGATGAGCAGTTCTTC. It encodes CASSFLVDEQFF. The chain recombines TRBV7-2 with TRBJ2-1; D is unresolved. The CDR3 has 12 residues. Germline V gene sequence: CDR1 SGHTA, CDR2 FQGNSA. Trimming removed 3 bases from V and 8 bases from J, with 8 bases in between. The full variable domain, completed using reference TRBV7-2 and TRBJ2-1, is GAGVSQSPSNKVTEKGKDVELRCDPISGHTALYWYRQSLGQGLEFLIYFQGNSAPDKSGLPSDRFSAERTGGSVSTLTIQRTQQEDSAVYLCASSFLVDEQFFGPGTRLTVL.

This clonotype was seen many times. This chain links TRBV28 with TRBJ2-5; either TRBD1 or TRBD2 may supply D (5 bases each). Trimming left V 3 bases short and J 2 bases short, with 19 bases between. The CDR3 is 17 amino acids. CDR1 is MDHEN and CDR2 is SYDVKM in the germline V gene. The CDR3 spells CASSFPSSGTHQETQYF. The CDR3 nucleotides are TGTGCCAGCAGTTTCCCAAGTTCTGGGACCCATCAAGAGACCCAGTACTTC.

The CDR3 sequence is CASSYLDSYGYTF. The CDR3 coding sequence is TGTGCCAGCAGTTACTTGGACAGCTATGGCTACACCTTC. V gene TRBV6-6 combines with J gene TRBJ1-2; perhaps TRBD1 as D (6 bases). Germline V gene lookup returns CDR1 MNHNY and CDR2 SVGAGI (reference sequence). Between the trimmed V and J ends, which lost 1 base and 4 bases, there was a span of 7 bases. This CDR3 comprises 13 residues.

This chain uses TRBV15 with TRBJ2-1; D gene uncertain. Germline values: CDR1 LNHNV, CDR2 YYDKDF (reference sequence). Trimming removed 3 bases from V and 8 bases from J, with 17 bases in between. The CDR3 is 15 amino acids. The CDR3: CATSRYLSGHDEQFF. DNA of the CDR3: TGTGCCACCAGCAGGTACTTATCGGGCCATGATGAGCAGTTCTTC. Filled out from reference TRBV15 and TRBJ2-1, the complete variable domain reads DAMVIQNPRYQVTQFGKPVTLSCSQTLNHNVMYWYQQKSSQAPKLLFHYYDKDFNNEADTPDNFQSRRPNTSFCFLDIRSPGLGDTAMYLCATSRYLSGHDEQFFGPGTRLTVL.